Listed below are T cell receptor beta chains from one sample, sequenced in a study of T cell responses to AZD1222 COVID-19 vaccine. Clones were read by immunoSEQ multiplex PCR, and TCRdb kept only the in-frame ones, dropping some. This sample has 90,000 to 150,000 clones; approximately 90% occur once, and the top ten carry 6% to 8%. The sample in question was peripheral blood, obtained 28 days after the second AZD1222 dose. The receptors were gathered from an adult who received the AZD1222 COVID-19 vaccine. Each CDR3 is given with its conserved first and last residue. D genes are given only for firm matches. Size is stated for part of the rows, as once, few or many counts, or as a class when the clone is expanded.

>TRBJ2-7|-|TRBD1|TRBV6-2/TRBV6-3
TGTGCCAGCAGCGACAGGGGGGGCCCCATTTTCTACGAGCAGTACTTC
CASSDRGGPIFYEQYF
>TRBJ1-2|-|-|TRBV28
TGTGCCAGCAGTTTCGGTGGAGGGGTTAACGGCTACACCTTC
CASSFGGGVNGYTF
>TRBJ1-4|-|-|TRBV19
TGTGCCAGTAGTATAGAGGGGAGAACTAATGAAAAACTGTTTTTT
CASSIEGRTNEKLFF
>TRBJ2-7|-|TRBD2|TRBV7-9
TGTGCCAGCAGCGCCACGGGACTAGCGGGAGTAAACGAGCAGTACTTC
CASSATGLAGVNEQYF
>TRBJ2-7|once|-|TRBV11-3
TGTGCCAGCAATGACAACTCCTACGAGCAGTACTTC
CASNDNSYEQYF
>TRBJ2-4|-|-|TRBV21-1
TGTGCCAGCAGCAAACACGGGCCTAGCGGGAGGCCCCGGGCCAAAAACATTCAGTACTTC
CASSKHGPSGRPRAKNIQYF
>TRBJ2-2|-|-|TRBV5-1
TGCGCCAGCAGCCCGGGTGGAGGCCCCGGGGAGCTGTTTTTT
CASSPGGGPGELFF
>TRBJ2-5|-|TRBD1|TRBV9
TGTGCCAGCAGCGTAGTAGGGACAGGGTCCCAAGAGACCCAGTACTTC
CASSVVGTGSQETQYF
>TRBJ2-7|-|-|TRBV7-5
TGTGCCAGAAGCCCACGCCCCGAGCTAGCGGGAGGGCTCCATTTCTACGAGCAGTACTTC
CARSPRPELAGGLHFYEQYF
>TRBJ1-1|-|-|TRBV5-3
TGTGCCAGAAGCTTACTGGGACTTCCGAACACTGAAGCTTTCTTT
CARSLLGLPNTEAFF
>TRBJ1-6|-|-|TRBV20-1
TGCAGTGCTAGTAGATCGTCAGGGATTCGTCTGGATTCACCCCTCCACTTT
CSASRSSGIRLDSPLHF
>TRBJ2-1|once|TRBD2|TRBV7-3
TGTGCCAGCAGCTCCCGGGCGGGAGCTTCCTACAATGAGCAGTTCTTC
CASSSRAGASYNEQFF
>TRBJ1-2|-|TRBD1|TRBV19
TGTGCCAGTAGCAGAACGGGACAGCATCACCTCAACTATGGCTACACCTTC
CASSRTGQHHLNYGYTF
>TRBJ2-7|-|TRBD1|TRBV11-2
TGTGCCAGCAGCTTAGTGCTCGGACAGGAGACCTCCTACGAGCAGTACTTC
CASSLVLGQETSYEQYF
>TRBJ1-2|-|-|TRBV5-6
TGTGCCAGCACCAGGGAAGGAACCCTATATGGCTACACCTTC
CASTREGTLYGYTF
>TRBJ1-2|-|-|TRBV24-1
TGTGCCACCAGTGTCCCCGACGGAGAAAACTATGGCTACACCTTC
CATSVPDGENYGYTF
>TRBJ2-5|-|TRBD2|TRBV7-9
TGTGCCAGCAGCTTCGGGGGGAAAGAGACCCAGTACTTC
CASSFGGKETQYF
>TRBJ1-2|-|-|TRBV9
TGTGCCAGCAGCGGCTGGGAGGGTGGCTACACCTTC
CASSGWEGGYTF
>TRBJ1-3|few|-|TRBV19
TGTGCCAGTGGCCCTTTGGGGTCCGGAAACACCATATATTTT
CASGPLGSGNTIYF
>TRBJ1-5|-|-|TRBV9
TGTGCCAGCAGCGTAGAGGGCCACAATCAGCCCCAGCATTTT
CASSVEGHNQPQHF
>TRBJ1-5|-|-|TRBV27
TGTGCCAGCAGTTTATTGGGGAATCAGCCCCAGCATTTT
CASSLLGNQPQHF
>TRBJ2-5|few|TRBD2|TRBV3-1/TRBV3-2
TGTGCCAGCAGCCAAGCGGGGGGGCCGGAGACCCAGTACTTC
CASSQAGGPETQYF
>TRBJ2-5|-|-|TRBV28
TGTGCCAGCAGTGCGAGAGGTGGCGAGACCCAGTACTTC
CASSARGGETQYF
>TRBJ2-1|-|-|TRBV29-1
TGCAGCTTCGGGATCTACAATGAGCAGTTCTTC
CSFGIYNEQFF
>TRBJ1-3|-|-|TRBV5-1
TGCGCCAGCAGCTTGGGACAGGAGTCTGGAAACACCATATATTTT
CASSLGQESGNTIYF
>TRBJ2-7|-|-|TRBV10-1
TGCGCCAGCAGTGAAGGGTTGGGGGCCTACGAGCAGTACTTC
CASSEGLGAYEQYF
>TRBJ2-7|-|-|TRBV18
TGTGCCAGCTCGCCGGACTTACCCGATTACGAGCAGTACTTC
CASSPDLPDYEQYF
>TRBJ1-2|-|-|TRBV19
TGTGCCAGTAGTTCCCCCGTAGCAGCTAACTATGGCTACACCTTC
CASSSPVAANYGYTF
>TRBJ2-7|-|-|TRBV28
TGTGCCAGCAGTTTACCGAACAACGAGCAGTACTTC
CASSLPNNEQYF
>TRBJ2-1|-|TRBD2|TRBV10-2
TGCGCCAGCACTACACTAGCGGGAGCTGCTGAGCAGTTCTTC
CASTTLAGAAEQFF
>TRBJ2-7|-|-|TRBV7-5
TGTGCCAGAAGCCAGAGAGGGGGACAGGCTACCTACGAGCAGTACTTC
CARSQRGGQATYEQYF